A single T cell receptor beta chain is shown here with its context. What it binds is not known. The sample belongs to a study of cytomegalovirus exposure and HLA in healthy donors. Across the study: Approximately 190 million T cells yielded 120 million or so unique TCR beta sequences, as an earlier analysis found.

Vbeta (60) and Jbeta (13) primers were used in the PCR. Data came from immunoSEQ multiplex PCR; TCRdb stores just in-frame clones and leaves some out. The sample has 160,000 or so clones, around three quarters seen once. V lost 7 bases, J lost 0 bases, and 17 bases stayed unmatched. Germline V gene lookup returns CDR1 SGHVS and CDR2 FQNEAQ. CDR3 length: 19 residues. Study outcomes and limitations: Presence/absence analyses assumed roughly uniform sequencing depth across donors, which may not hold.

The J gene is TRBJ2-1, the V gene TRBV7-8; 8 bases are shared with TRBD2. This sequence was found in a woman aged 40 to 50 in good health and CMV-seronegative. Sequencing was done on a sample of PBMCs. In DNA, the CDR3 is TGTGCCAGCATTATGAGGGCTAGCGGGTCCCCCAGCTCCTACAATGAGCAGTTCTTC. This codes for CASIMRASGSPSSYNEQFF.